These T cell receptor beta chains were read from a single sample in a study of blood T cell repertoires in COVID-19. The repertoire was sequenced with immunoSEQ multiplex PCR; TCRdb's copy has only in-frame clones and lacks some. Of hundreds of thousands of clones detected, over 75% appear once; the ten largest clones hold over 3.5%. Sequences were obtained from PBMCs or T cells enriched from blood (not recorded which). Receptors were obtained from a man younger than 45 who had recovered from COVID-19. Each CDR3 is given with its conserved first and last residue. D genes are given only for firm matches. Clone sizes are given selectively: once, few, many, or a class where the clone is expanded.

clone_size j_call v_call d_call cdr3_aa cdr3_nt
- TRBJ1-2 TRBV4-1 - CASSQGSQVYGYTF TGCGCCAGCAGCCAAGGCTCCCAGGTCTATGGCTACACCTTC
- TRBJ2-3 TRBV11-2 - CASSLVVGGLTDTQYF TGTGCCAGCAGCTTAGTAGTCGGGGGGCTTACAGATACGCAGTATTTT
- TRBJ1-2 TRBV11-3 TRBD1 CASSWDRGRDYGYTF TGTGCCAGCAGTTGGGACAGGGGGCGCGACTATGGCTACACCTTC
- TRBJ1-1 TRBV28 TRBD1 CASSKGAAEAFF TGTGCCAGCAGTAAGGGGGCAGCTGAAGCTTTCTTT
- TRBJ2-5 TRBV4-1 TRBD2 CASSFRLAGIQGPLQETQYF TGCGCCAGCAGCTTTAGACTAGCGGGGATCCAGGGCCCCTTACAAGAGACCCAGTACTTC
few TRBJ1-3 TRBV7-2 TRBD1 CASSSTGGSDTIYF TGTGCCAGCAGTTCCACAGGGGGCAGTGACACCATATATTTT
- TRBJ1-1 TRBV30 TRBD1 CAWSRTGVAFF TGTGCCTGGAGTCGGACAGGTGTAGCTTTCTTT
- TRBJ2-1 TRBV7-6 TRBD2 CASSLESSGSSYNEQFF TGTGCCAGCAGCTTAGAATCTAGCGGGAGTTCCTACAATGAGCAGTTCTTC
- TRBJ1-1 TRBV6-4 - CASSDGTNTEAFF TGTGCCAGCAGTGACGGGACAAACACTGAAGCTTTCTTT
- TRBJ2-4 TRBV18 - CASSPSAGAVDIQYF TGTGCCAGCTCACCTTCTGCGGGGGCAGTGGACATTCAGTACTTC
- TRBJ2-1 TRBV15 - CATSRVAGYNEQFF TGTGCCACCAGCAGAGTGGCAGGCTACAATGAACAGTTCTTC
- TRBJ1-1 TRBV25-1 - CASSLLGVTEAFF TGTGCCAGCAGTCTCCTAGGGGTCACTGAAGCTTTCTTT
- TRBJ1-6 TRBV5-1 - CASSLEEYNSPLHF TGCGCCAGCAGCTTGGAAGAGTATAATTCACCCCTCCACTTT
- TRBJ2-2 TRBV21-1 - CASNLGVGPTTGELFF TGTGCCAGCAACCTAGGGGTAGGCCCAACCACCGGGGAGCTGTTTTTT
- TRBJ1-5 TRBV4-1 TRBD1 CASSQERGPNQPQHF TGCGCCAGCAGCCAAGAGAGGGGGCCCAATCAGCCCCAGCATTTT
few TRBJ1-5 TRBV29-1 TRBD1 CSVALTGDQPQHF TGCAGCGTTGCCCTGACAGGGGACCAGCCCCAGCATTTT
- TRBJ1-5 TRBV7-8 - CASSLYADSSNQPQHF TGTGCCAGCAGCTTATATGCGGACAGTAGCAATCAGCCCCAGCATTTT
- TRBJ2-3 TRBV11-2 - CASAAGRSGTDTQYF TGTGCCAGCGCTGCCGGTCGGTCCGGCACAGATACGCAGTATTTT
- TRBJ1-5 TRBV7-2 - CASSLQEGGNQPQHF TGTGCCAGCAGCCTTCAAGAGGGTGGGAATCAGCCCCAGCATTTT
- TRBJ1-5 TRBV5-5 TRBD1 CASSWTGGERQPQHF TGTGCCAGCAGCTGGACAGGGGGCGAGCGGCAGCCCCAGCATTTT
- TRBJ1-5 TRBV7-8 TRBD1 CASSRDGTGGNQPQHF TGTGCCAGCAGCCGAGATGGGACAGGGGGAAATCAGCCCCAGCATTTT
- TRBJ1-2 TRBV18 - CASAEGTTNYGYTF TGTGCCAGCGCGGAGGGGACTACTAACTATGGCTACACCTTC
- TRBJ2-3 TRBV5-4 - CASSLGGGTDTQYF TGTGCCAGCAGCTTGGGGGGGGGCACAGATACGCAGTATTTT
- TRBJ1-1 TRBV24-1 TRBD1 CATSWTGTTEAFF TGTGCCACCAGCTGGACAGGGACCACTGAAGCTTTCTTT
once TRBJ2-1 TRBV9 - CASSDIFPEQFF TGTGCCAGCAGCGACATCTTTCCTGAGCAGTTCTTC
few TRBJ2-7 TRBV5-1 - CASSLTGPNYEQYF TGCGCCAGCAGCTTGACAGGGCCCAACTACGAGCAGTACTTC
- TRBJ1-4 TRBV30 TRBD1 CAWTDYRGPGTMFF TGTGCCTGGACCGACTACAGGGGGCCCGGAACTATGTTTTTT
- TRBJ2-2 TRBV29-1 TRBD1 CSVEILGQGNTGELFF TGCAGCGTTGAAATTTTGGGACAGGGTAACACCGGGGAGCTGTTTTTT
- TRBJ1-1 TRBV25-1 TRBD1 CASSVTGYTEAFF TGTGCCAGCAGTGTGACAGGGTACACTGAAGCTTTCTTT
- TRBJ2-1 TRBV25-1 TRBD1 CASEADRGTNEQFF TGTGCCAGTGAAGCCGACAGGGGTACGAATGAGCAGTTCTTC
- TRBJ1-4 TRBV19 TRBD1 CASSPSGGGNEKLFF TGTGCCAGTAGCCCTTCAGGGGGCGGGAATGAAAAACTGTTTTTT
- TRBJ1-6 TRBV2 - CASIQERNSPLHF TGTGCCAGCATACAGGAGAGGAATTCACCCCTCCACTTT
- TRBJ2-1 TRBV28 TRBD2 CASSWTSGNYNEQFF TGTGCCAGCAGTTGGACTAGCGGGAATTACAATGAGCAGTTCTTC
- TRBJ1-2 TRBV11-3 - CASSSQQGRDGYTF TGTGCCAGCAGTTCTCAACAGGGTCGCGATGGCTACACCTTC
- TRBJ2-5 TRBV3-1/TRBV3-2 TRBD2 CASSQELARETQYF TGTGCCAGCAGCCAAGAACTAGCGAGAGAGACCCAGTACTTC
- TRBJ2-3 TRBV27 TRBD2 CASSLGGVGTSSTDTQYF TGTGCCAGCAGCTTAGGGGGGGTGGGGACTAGCAGCACAGATACGCAGTATTTT
- TRBJ1-6 TRBV5-1 TRBD1 CASSPGQGNSPLHF TGCGCCAGCAGCCCGGGACAGGGAAATTCACCCCTCCACTTT
- TRBJ2-3 TRBV6-2/TRBV6-3 TRBD2 CASSYYRGGATDTQYF TGTGCCAGCAGTTACTACCGGGGGGGCGCCACAGATACGCAGTATTTT
- TRBJ1-2 TRBV5-4 - CASSLVAGAKGYTF TGTGCCAGCAGCTTGGTAGCGGGGGCAAAAGGCTACACCTTC
- TRBJ1-1 TRBV6-6 - CASTWDTTSEAFF TGTGCCAGCACTTGGGACACGACCTCTGAAGCTTTCTTT
- TRBJ2-2 TRBV7-9 TRBD1 CASRNRGNTGELFF TGTGCCAGCAGGAACAGGGGGAACACCGGGGAGCTGTTTTTT
- TRBJ1-2 TRBV5-1 - CASSLGWGGSYGYTF TGCGCCAGCAGCTTGGGATGGGGCGGATCCTATGGCTACACCTTC
- TRBJ2-7 TRBV29-1 TRBD1 CSVAGQGAPYEQYF TGCAGCGTAGCGGGACAGGGGGCCCCTTACGAGCAGTACTTC
- TRBJ1-2 TRBV5-6 - CASSLRGGGNYGYTF TGTGCCAGCAGCTTGCGCGGGGGCGGAAACTATGGCTACACCTTC